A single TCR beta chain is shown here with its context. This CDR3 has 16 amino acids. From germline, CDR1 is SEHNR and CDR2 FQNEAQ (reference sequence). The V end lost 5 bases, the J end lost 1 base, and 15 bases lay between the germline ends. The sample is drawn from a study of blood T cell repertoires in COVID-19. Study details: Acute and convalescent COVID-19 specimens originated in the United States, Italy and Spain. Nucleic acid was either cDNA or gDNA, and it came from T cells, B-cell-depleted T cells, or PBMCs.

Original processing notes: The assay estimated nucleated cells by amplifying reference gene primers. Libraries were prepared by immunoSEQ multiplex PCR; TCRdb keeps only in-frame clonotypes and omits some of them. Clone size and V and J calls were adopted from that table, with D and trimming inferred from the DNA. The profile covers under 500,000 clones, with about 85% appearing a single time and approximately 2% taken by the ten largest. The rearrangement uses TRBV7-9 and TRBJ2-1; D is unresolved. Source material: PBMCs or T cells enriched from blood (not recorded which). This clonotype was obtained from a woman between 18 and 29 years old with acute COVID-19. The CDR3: CASSLPILRSYNEQFF. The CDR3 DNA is TGTGCCAGCAGCCTTCCTATTCTCCGGTCCTACAATGAGCAGTTCTTC.